The 9 T cell receptor beta chains listed next were all sequenced from one sample in a study of cytomegalovirus exposure and HLA in healthy donors. The PCR ran on 60 Vbeta and 13 Jbeta primers. The table came from immunoSEQ multiplex PCR; TCRdb's copy has only in-frame clones and leaves some out. The sample has under 200,000 clones. The sequenced sample was PBMCs. The receptors were gathered from a man younger than 40 in good health and CMV-seronegative.

This chain connects TRBV5-1 to TRBJ2-1, with 15 bases lining up with TRBD2. From germline, CDR1 is SGHRS and CDR2 YFSETQ. The CDR3 runs to 14 residues. Unmatched junction bases numbered 5, after V lost 4 bases and J lost 12 bases. CDR3 coding DNA: TGCGCCAGCAGCACGGGACTAGCGGGAGGTGGGCAGTTCTTC. This gives the protein CASSTGLAGGGQFF.

The chain uses TRBV11-2 and TRBJ2-5, with unresolved D. The end of the DNA aligns better with TRBJ2-7, so the J call may be wrong. The germline V gene has CDR1 SGHAT and CDR2 FQNNGV. The CDR3 spans 13 residues. DNA of the CDR3: TGTGCCAGCAGCTTAGGGCAAAACTACGAGCAGTACTTC. It encodes CASSLGQNYEQYF.

V gene TRBV5-1 combines with J gene TRBJ1-2, with 7 bases identical to TRBD1. J gave up 4 bases and V 6 bases, and 6 bases lay outside the gene matches. CDR3 size: 13 residues. Germline lookup yields CDR1 SGHRS and CDR2 YFSETQ. The CDR3 region is CASIEGAGYGYTF. Written as DNA, the CDR3 is TGCGCCAGCATAGAGGGGGCAGGCTATGGCTACACCTTC.

The chain couples TRBV7-8 to TRBJ1-3; D perhaps matches TRBD1 (5 bases). The V end was cut by 0 bases, the J end by 4 bases, with 13 bases between. Germline lookup yields CDR1 SGHVS and CDR2 FQNEAQ. The CDR3 loop spans 16 amino acids. CDR3 protein: CASSLAGRVGGNTIYF. In DNA, the CDR3 is TGTGCCAGCAGCTTAGCTGGCAGGGTGGGAGGAAACACCATATATTTT.

This chain connects TRBV18 to TRBJ2-5, with unresolved D. V was pared by 5 bases and J by 3 bases, with 10 bases between. CDR3 length: 13 residues. CDR1 is KGHSH, CDR2 LQKENI, per germline. The CDR3 nucleotides are TGTGCCAGCTCAACGGGTGGAGAAGAGACCCAGTACTTC. As protein: CASSTGGEETQYF.

The rearrangement joins TRBV25-1 to TRBJ2-5; TRBD1 matches 9 bases. Germline V gene lookup returns CDR1 MGHDK and CDR2 SYGVNS. Trimming took 2 bases from V and 7 from J; bases not matched to a gene: 8. The CDR3 sequence is 15 residues long. CDR3 DNA: TGTGCCAGCAGTGAAGGGACAGGGATCCAGGGGACCCAGTACTTC. Its translation is CASSEGTGIQGTQYF.

The gene calls are TRBV11-3 and TRBJ2-7, with a possible D match to TRBD2 (5 bases). This CDR3 region has 16 residues. The germline CDR1 and CDR2 sequences are SGHNT and YENEEA. V lost 0 bases, J lost 6 bases, and 18 bases lay in between. The CDR3 loop reads CASSLEWTAEAREQYF. The CDR3 nucleotides read TGTGCCAGCAGCTTAGAATGGACCGCGGAGGCCCGCGAGCAGTACTTC. The entire variable domain, with the rest obtained from reference TRBV11-3 and TRBJ2-7, is as follows: EAGVVQSPRYKIIEKKQPVAFWCNPISGHNTLYWYLQNLGQGPELLIRYENEEAVDDSQLPKDRFSAERLKGVDSTLKIQPAELGDSAVYLCASSLEWTAEAREQYFGPGTRLTVT.

The chain uses TRBV10-3 and TRBJ2-7; 8 bases are a match to TRBD2. The ends lost 2 bases at V and 1 base at J; junction bases unmatched: 4. This CDR3 comprises 15 residues. Per germline, CDR1 ENHRY and CDR2 SYGVKD. Here the CDR3 reads CAISEPGLGSYEQYF. CDR3 DNA sequence: TGTGCCATCAGTGAGCCGGGACTAGGTTCCTACGAGCAGTACTTC.

The chain joins TRBV14 to TRBJ2-7, with 7 bases lining up with TRBD1. CDR1 and CDR2 from the germline V gene are SGHDN and FVKESK. CDR3 length equals 16 residues. V dropped 5 bases and J dropped 9; count of bases not matched to a gene: 19. CDR3 region: CASSTSGTASIIGQYF. DNA of the CDR3: TGTGCCAGCAGCACGTCCGGGACAGCGTCGATAATAGGGCAGTACTTC.